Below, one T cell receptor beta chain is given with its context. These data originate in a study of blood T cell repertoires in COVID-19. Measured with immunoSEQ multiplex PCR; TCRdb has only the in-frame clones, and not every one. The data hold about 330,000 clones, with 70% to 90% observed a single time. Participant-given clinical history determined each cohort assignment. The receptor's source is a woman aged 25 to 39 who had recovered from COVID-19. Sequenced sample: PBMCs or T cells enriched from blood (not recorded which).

CDR3 bases: TGCGGTACGGGGGGGGCCCCAGCTAACTATGGCTACACCTTC. Protein product: CGTGGAPANYGYTF. V and J are TRBV29-1 and TRBJ1-2, with a tentative D call TRBD1 (6 bases). The CDR3 contains 14 residues. Per the germline V gene, CDR1 is SQVTM and CDR2 is ANQGSEA.